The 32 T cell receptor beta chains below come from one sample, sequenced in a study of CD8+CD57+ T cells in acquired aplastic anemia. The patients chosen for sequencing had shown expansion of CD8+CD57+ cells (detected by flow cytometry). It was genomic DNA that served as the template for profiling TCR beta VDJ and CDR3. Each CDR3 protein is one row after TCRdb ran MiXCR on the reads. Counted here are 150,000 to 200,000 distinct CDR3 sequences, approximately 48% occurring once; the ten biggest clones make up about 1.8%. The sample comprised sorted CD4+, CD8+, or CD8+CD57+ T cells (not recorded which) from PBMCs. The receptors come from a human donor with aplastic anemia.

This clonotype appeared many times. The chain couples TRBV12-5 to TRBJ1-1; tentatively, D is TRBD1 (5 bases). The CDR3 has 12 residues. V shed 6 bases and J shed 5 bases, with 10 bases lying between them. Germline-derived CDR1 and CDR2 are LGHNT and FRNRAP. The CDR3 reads CASGRQGTEAFF. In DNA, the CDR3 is TGTGCTAGTGGACGTCAGGGAACTGAAGCTTTCTTT.

CDR3 DNA: TGTGCCAGCAGTGGACAGGGGGCCGCAGATACGCAGTATTTT. Translated: CASSGQGAADTQYF. The chain couples TRBV9 to TRBJ2-3, with 11 bases that match TRBD1. This CDR3 is built from 14 residues. Germline loops: CDR1 SGDLS, CDR2 YYNGEE. Trimming cost V 5 bases and J 4 bases; bases outside gene matches: 3.

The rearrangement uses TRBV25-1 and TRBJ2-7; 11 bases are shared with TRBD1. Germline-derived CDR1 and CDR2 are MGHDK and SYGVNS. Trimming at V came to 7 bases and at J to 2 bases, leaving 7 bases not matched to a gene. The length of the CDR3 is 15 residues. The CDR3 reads CASTPRDRGTYEQYF. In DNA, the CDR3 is TGTGCCAGCACCCCCCGGGACAGGGGGACCTACGAGCAGTACTTC.

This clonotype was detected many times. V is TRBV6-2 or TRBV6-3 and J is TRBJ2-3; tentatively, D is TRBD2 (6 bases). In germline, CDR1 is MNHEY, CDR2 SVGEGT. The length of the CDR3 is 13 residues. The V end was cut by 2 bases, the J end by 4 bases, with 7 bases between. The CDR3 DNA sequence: TGTGCCAGCAGTTACGGACTACCAGATACGCAGTATTTT. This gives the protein CASSYGLPDTQYF.

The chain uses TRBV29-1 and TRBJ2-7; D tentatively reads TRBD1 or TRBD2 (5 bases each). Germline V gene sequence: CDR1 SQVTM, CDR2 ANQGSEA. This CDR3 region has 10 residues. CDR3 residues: CRGTIYEQYF. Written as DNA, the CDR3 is TGCAGGGGGACGATCTACGAGCAGTACTTC.

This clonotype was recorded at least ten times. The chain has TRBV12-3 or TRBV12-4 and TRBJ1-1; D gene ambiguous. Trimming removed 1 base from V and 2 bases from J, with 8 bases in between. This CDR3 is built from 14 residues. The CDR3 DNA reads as TGTGCCAGCAGTTTAGGCTGGAGTAACACTGAAGCTTTCTTT. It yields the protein CASSLGWSNTEAFF.

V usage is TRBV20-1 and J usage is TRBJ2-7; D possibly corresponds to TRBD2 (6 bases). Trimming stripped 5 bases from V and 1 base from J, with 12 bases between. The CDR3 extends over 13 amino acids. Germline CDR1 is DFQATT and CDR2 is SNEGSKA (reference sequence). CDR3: CSAANLASYEQYF. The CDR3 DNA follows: TGCAGTGCTGCTAACCTAGCGTCCTACGAGCAGTACTTC.

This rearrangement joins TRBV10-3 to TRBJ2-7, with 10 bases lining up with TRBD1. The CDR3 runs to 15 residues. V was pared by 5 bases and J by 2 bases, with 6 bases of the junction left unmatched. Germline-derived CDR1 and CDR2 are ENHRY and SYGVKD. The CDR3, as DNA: TGTGCCATCAGTAGACCGGACAGGGGGGCCTACGAGCAGTACTTC. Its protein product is CAISRPDRGAYEQYF.

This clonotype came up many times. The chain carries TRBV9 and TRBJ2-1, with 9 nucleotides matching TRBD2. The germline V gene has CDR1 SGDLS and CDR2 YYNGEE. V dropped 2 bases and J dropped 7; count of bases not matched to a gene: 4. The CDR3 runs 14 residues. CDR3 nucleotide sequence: TGTGCCAGCAGCGTGATAGCGGGGGTGAATGAGCAGTTCTTC. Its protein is CASSVIAGVNEQFF.

The CDR3 coding sequence is TGCGCCAGCACCACAGGGACAGGGACCTATGGCTACACCTTC. Translating gives CASTTGTGTYGYTF. The chain has TRBV5-1 and TRBJ1-2; 9 nucleotides agree with TRBD1. The CDR3 runs 14 residues. Germline V gene data show CDR1 as SGHRS and CDR2 as YFSETQ. With 6 bases clipped from V and 4 bases from J, the junction kept 7 bases outside the gene matches. The variable domain in full, completed from reference TRBV5-1 and TRBJ1-2, reads KAGVTQTPRYLIKTRGQQVTLSCSPISGHRSVSWYQQTPGQGLQFLFEYFSETQRNKGNFPGRFSGRQFSNSRSEMNVSTLELGDSALYLCASTTGTGTYGYTFGSGTRLTVV.

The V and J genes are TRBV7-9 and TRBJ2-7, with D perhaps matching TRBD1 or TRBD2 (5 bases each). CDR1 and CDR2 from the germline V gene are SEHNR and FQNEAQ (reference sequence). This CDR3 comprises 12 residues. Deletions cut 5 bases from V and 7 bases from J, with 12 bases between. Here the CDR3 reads CASSGGDWEQYF. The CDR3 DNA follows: TGTGCCAGCAGCGGGGGTGACTGGGAGCAGTACTTC.

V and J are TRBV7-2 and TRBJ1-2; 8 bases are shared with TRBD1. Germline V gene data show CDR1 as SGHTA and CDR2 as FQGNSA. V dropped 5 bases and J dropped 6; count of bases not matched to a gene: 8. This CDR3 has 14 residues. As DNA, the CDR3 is TGTGCCAGCAGCCCGGACAGGGTTGTAAATGGCTACACCTTC. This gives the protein CASSPDRVVNGYTF.

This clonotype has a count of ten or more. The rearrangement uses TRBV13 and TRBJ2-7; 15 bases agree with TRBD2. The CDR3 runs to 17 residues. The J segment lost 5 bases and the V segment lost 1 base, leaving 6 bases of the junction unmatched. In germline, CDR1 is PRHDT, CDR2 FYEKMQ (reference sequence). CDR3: CASSLVGLAGGPDEQYF. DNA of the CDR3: TGTGCCAGCAGCTTAGTTGGACTAGCGGGGGGGCCAGACGAGCAGTACTTC.

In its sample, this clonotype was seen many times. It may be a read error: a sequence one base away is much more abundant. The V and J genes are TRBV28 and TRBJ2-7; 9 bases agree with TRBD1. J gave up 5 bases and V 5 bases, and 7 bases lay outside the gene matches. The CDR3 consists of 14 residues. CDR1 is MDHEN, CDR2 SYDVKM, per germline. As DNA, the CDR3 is TGTGCCAGCAGTCCCGGGACAGGGACCCACGAGCAGTACTTC. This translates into CASSPGTGTHEQYF. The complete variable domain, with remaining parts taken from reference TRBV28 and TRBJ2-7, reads DVKVTQSSRYLVKRTGEKVFLECVQDMDHENMFWYRQDPGLGLRLIYFSYDVKMKEKGDIPEGYSVSREKKERFSLILESASTNQTSMYLCASSPGTGTHEQYFGPGTRLTVT.

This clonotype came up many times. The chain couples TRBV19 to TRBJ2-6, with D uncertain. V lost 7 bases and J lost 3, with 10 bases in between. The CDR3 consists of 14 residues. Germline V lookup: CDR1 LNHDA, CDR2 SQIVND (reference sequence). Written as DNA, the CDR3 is TGTGCCAGTATTGGGGTGGGTGGGGCCAACGTCCTGACTTTC. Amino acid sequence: CASIGVGGANVLTF.

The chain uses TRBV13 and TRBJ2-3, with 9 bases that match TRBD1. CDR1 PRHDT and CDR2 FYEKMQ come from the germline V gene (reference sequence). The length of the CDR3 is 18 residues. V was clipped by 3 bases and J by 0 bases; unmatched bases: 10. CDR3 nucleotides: TGTGCCAGCAGCTTGGGGACAGGGAAGGGTTTTAGCACAGATACGCAGTATTTT. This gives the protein CASSLGTGKGFSTDTQYF.

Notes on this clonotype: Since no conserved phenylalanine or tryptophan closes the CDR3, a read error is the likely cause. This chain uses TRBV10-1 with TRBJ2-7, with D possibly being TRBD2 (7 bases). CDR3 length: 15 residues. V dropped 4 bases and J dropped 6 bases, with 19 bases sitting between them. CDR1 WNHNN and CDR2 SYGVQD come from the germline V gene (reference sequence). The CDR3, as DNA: TGCGCCAGCAGTGTGGGGGCGGCGGGAGAAATCGAGCAGTACTCC. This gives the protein CASSVGAAGEIEQYS.

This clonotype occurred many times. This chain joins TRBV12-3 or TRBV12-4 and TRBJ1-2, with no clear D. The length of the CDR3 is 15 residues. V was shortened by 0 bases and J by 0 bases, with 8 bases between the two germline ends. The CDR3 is CASSLAGRPNYGYTF. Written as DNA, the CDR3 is TGTGCCAGCAGTTTAGCAGGCAGACCTAACTATGGCTACACCTTC.

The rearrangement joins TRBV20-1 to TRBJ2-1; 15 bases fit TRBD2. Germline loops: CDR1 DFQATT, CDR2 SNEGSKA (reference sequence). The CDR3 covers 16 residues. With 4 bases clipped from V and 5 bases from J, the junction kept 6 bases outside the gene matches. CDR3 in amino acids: CSATGTSGGHNNEQFF. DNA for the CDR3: TGCAGTGCTACCGGGACTAGCGGGGGGCACAACAATGAGCAGTTCTTC.

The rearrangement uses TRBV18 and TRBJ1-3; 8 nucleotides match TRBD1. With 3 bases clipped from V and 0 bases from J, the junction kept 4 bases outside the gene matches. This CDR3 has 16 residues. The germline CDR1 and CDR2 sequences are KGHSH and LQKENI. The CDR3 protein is CASSPRTGSSGNTIYF. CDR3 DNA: TGTGCCAGCTCACCCCGGACAGGGAGCTCTGGAAACACCATATATTTT.

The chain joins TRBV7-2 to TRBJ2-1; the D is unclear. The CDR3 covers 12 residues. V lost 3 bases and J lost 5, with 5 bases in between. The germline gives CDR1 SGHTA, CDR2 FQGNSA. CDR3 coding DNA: TGTGCCAGCAGCTTTTTCAACAATGAGCAGTTCTTC. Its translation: CASSFFNNEQFF.

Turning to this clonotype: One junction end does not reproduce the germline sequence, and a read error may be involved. CDR3 loop: CASSLDWAQTQYF. The CDR3 nucleotides are TGTGCCAGCAGCTTAGATTGGGCCCAGACGCAGTACTTC. This sequence joins TRBV11-3 and TRBJ2-5; no reliable D call. The length of the CDR3 is 13 residues. Germline V gene lookup returns CDR1 SGHNT and CDR2 YENEEA.

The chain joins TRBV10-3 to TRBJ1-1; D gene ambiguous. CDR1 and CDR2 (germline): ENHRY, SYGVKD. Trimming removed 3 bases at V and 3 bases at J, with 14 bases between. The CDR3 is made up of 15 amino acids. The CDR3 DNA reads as TGTGCCATCAGTGATATCGACTACCAGGACACTGAAGCTTTCTTT. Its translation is CAISDIDYQDTEAFF.

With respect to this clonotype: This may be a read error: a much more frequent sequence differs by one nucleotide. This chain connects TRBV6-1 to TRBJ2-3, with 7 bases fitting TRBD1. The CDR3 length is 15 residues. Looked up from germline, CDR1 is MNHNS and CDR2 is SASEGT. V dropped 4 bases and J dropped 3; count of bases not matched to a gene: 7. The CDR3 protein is CASSARTGRTDTQYF. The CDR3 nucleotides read TGTGCCAGCAGTGCACGGACAGGCCGAACAGATACGCAGTATTTT.

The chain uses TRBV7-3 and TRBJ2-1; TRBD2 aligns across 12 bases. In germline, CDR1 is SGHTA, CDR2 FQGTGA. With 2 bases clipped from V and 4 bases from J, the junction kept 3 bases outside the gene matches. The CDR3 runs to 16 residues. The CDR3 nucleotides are TGTGCCAGCAGCTTAGAGGGGACTAGCGGGTACAATGAGCAGTTCTTC. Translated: CASSLEGTSGYNEQFF.

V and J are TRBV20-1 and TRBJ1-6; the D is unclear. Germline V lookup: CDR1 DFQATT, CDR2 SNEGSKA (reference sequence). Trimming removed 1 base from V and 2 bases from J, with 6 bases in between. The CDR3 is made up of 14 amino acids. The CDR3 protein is CSARGAAYNSPLHF. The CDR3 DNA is TGCAGTGCTAGAGGGGCAGCCTATAATTCACCCCTCCACTTT.

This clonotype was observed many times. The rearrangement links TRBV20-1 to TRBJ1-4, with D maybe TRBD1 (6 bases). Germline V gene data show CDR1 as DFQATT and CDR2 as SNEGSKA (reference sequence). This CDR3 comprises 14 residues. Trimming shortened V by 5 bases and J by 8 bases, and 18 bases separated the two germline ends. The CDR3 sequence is CSAEASRGGEKLFF. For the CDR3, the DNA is TGCAGTGCTGAGGCCTCCCGCGGGGGCGAAAAACTGTTTTTT.

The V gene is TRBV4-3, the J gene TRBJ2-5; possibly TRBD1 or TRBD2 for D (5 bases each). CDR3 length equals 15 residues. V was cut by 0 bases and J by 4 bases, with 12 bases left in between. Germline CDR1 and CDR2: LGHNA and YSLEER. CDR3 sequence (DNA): TGCGCCAGCAGCCAAGAGGGGACCAGCGGAGAGACCCAGTACTTC. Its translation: CASSQEGTSGETQYF.

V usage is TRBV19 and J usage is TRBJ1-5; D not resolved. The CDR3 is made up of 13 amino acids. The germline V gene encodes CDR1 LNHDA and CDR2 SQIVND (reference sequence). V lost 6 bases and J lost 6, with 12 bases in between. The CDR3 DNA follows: TGTGCCAGTAGAGATGGCGTGGGTCAGCCCCAGCATTTT. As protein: CASRDGVGQPQHF.

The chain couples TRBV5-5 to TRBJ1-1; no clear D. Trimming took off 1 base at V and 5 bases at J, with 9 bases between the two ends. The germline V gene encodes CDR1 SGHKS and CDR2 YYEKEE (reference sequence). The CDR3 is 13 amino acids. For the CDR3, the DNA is TGTGCCAGCAGCTTGAATTATGGGACTGAAGCTTTCTTT. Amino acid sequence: CASSLNYGTEAFF.

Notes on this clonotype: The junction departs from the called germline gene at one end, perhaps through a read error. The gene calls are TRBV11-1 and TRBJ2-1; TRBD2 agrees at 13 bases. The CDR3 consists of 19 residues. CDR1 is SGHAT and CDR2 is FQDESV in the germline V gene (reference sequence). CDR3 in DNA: TGTGCCAGCAGCCTAGCGGACGGCCGTACTAGCGGGGGGGCCTATGAGCAGTTCTTC. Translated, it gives CASSLADGRTSGGAYEQFF.

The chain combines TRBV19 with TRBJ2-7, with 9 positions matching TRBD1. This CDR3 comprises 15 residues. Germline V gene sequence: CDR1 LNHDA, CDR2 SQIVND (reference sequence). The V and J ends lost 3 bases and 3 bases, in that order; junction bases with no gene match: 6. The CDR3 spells CASSITGGMDYEQYF. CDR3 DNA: TGTGCCAGTAGTATTACAGGGGGCATGGACTACGAGCAGTACTTC.